The TCR beta chain under discussion was sequenced for a study of cytotoxic CD8 clonotypes in ibrutinib-treated CLL. Study-level background: After median roughly 68 months, approximately 15 stayed in remission, some 12 progressed; responses roughly 25 partial, 2 complete.

Germline CDR1 and CDR2: LNHDA and SQIVND (reference sequence). CDR3 length: 14 amino acids. The V end lost 2 bases, the J end lost 0 bases, and 6 bases lay between the germline ends. Remarks on this clone: Antigen specificity is unknown.

Broader study findings: Contraction or stability on treatment characterized the public clonotypes, which were uncommon. Rising at ibrutinib response, clonality subsequently fell back toward baseline at progression.

Using immunoSEQ multiplex PCR, the repertoire was profiled, and TCRdb retains in-frame clones only, with some absent. The data show 150,000 or so clones, approximately 80% seen once. This clonotype was obtained from a human donor with chronic lymphocytic leukemia. The chain couples TRBV19 to TRBJ2-3; no clear D. The sample was PBMCs, taken after 24 months of ibrutinib treatment. The CDR3 coding sequence is TGTGCCAGTAGTATATCGGACAGCACAGATACGCAGTATTTT. Amino acids: CASSISDSTDTQYF.